A selection of T cell receptor beta chains follows, all from one sample in a study of cytomegalovirus exposure and HLA in healthy donors. The repertoire was sequenced with immunoSEQ multiplex PCR; TCRdb's copy has only in-frame clones and lacks some. The sample lists some 160,000 clones, approximately 80% occurring once. The sample was PBMCs. These receptors all come from a man in his 60s in good health and CMV-seronegative. Both conserved end residues are part of each CDR3. Each record gives: clone size, D gene, V gene, J gene, CDR3 DNA, CDR3 protein. A D gene is named only where the DNA matches it firmly. Expanded clones are given a class, and other clones once, few, many or no size at all.

-	TRBD2	TRBV7-6	TRBJ2-2	TGTGCCAGCAGCTTACGGGCGGGAGGGACTCCCACGGGCACCGGGGAGCTGTTTTTT	CASSLRAGGTPTGTGELFF
-	TRBD1	TRBV7-9	TRBJ1-5	TGTGCCAGCAGCTCCGGAAGACAGGGGGCTAGTCAGCCCCAGCATTTT	CASSSGRQGASQPQHF
-	TRBD1	TRBV5-1	TRBJ2-2	TGCGCCAGCAGCTTTTCCGGACAGGGCGCGTCCGGGGAGCTGTTTTTT	CASSFSGQGASGELFF
-	-	TRBV29-1	TRBJ1-6	TGCAGCGTTGCGGGGGAGGGCATTAATTCACCCCTCCACTTT	CSVAGEGINSPLHF
-	-	TRBV7-2	TRBJ2-7	TGTGCCAGCAGCATTAGCTCCTACGAGCAGTACTTC	CASSISSYEQYF
-	TRBD1	TRBV27	TRBJ2-7	TGTGCCAGCAGTTTTAGTAGGGACAGTTCCTACGAGCAGTACTTC	CASSFSRDSSYEQYF
few	-	TRBV6-6	TRBJ2-3	TGTGCCAGCAGTCCACCGGGCACAGATACGCAGTATTTT	CASSPPGTDTQYF
-	-	TRBV7-9	TRBJ2-2	TGTGCCAGCAGCCCTATAGCGTTGGGGACCGGGGAGCTGTTTTTT	CASSPIALGTGELFF
-	TRBD1	TRBV5-4	TRBJ1-2	TGTGCCAGCAGCTTGGGACGGACAGGCCTTATTGGCTACACCTTC	CASSLGRTGLIGYTF
-	TRBD2	TRBV27	TRBJ2-7	TGTGCCAGCAGTTTATCCGGGGGACTAGTGAGGTACGAGCAGTACTTC	CASSLSGGLVRYEQYF
-	-	TRBV30	TRBJ2-1	TGTGCCTGGAGTGGGAGCGCCAGACTCTTC	CAWSGSARLF
once	-	TRBV4-2	TRBJ2-5	TGTGCCAGCAGCCAAGCACAGACCCAAGAGACCCAGTACTTC	CASSQAQTQETQYF
-	TRBD1	TRBV30	TRBJ2-7	TGTGCCTGGAGTTGGGACAGGGGTTACGAGCAGTACTTC	CAWSWDRGYEQYF
-	TRBD2	TRBV19	TRBJ2-1	TGTGCCAGTAGTAGATTAGCGGGAGGGCCCACCAATGAGCAGTTCTTC	CASSRLAGGPTNEQFF